The 6 T cell receptor beta chains in this list originate from one sample, sequenced in a study of blood T cell repertoires in COVID-19. The method was immunoSEQ multiplex PCR; TCRdb's version includes in-frame clones alone and lacks a portion of them. Of over 450,000 clones listed, roughly 91% were seen once; the top ten hold around 7.8%. Material: peripheral blood. The receptors were sampled from a woman aged 45-65 years with COVID-19, enrolled during active disease.

The chain is built from TRBV4-1 and TRBJ1-1; 7 bases map to TRBD1. CDR3 length equals 15 residues. Per germline, CDR1 MGHRA and CDR2 YSYEKL. The J segment lost 0 bases and the V segment lost 3 bases, leaving 4 bases of the junction unmatched. Written as DNA, the CDR3 is TGCGCCAGCAGCCATATGACAGGGTTGAACACTGAAGCTTTCTTT. Its protein product is CASSHMTGLNTEAFF.

This clone was seen once. The gene calls are TRBV2 and TRBJ1-2; the D is unclear. Trimming shortened V by 3 bases and J by 8 bases, and 10 bases separated the two germline ends. The CDR3 is 12 amino acids. From germline, CDR1 is SNHLY and CDR2 FYNNEI. The CDR3 is CASSDGIYGYTF. The DNA for the CDR3 is TGTGCCAGCAGTGACGGGATTTACGGCTACACCTTC.

J is TRBJ2-7 and V is TRBV4-1; TRBD1 might be the D (6 bases). The germline V gene has CDR1 MGHRA and CDR2 YSYEKL. Trimming left V 0 bases short and J 3 bases short, with 12 bases between. The CDR3 length is 15 residues. The CDR3 loop reads CASSQETQGGYEQYF. DNA of the CDR3: TGCGCCAGCAGCCAAGAAACACAGGGCGGCTACGAGCAGTACTTC.

This chain's CDR3 is CASSQDRQAGEKLFF. CDR3 nucleotides: TGTGCCAGCAGCCAAGATCGGCAGGCAGGTGAAAAACTGTTTTTT. J is TRBJ1-4 and V is TRBV4-2; D gene uncertain. CDR3 length: 15 residues. Germline CDR1 LGHNA, CDR2 YNFKEQ. Trimming shortened V by 0 bases and J by 7 bases, and 12 bases separated the two germline ends.

The chain employs TRBV5-1 and TRBJ2-2; D possibly corresponds to TRBD2 (6 bases). Germline CDR1 and CDR2: SGHRS and YFSETQ. There are 15 residues in the CDR3. The germline V and J ends were trimmed by 4 bases and 5 bases, with 15 bases remaining between them. CDR3 DNA: TGCGCCAGCAGCGCTAGGGCGGGGAGTACCGGGGAGCTGTTTTTT. Translation: CASSARAGSTGELFF.

The chain employs TRBV6-5 and TRBJ2-7, with 7 bases aligning to TRBD1. This CDR3 region has 14 residues. CDR1 and CDR2 (germline): MNHEY, SVGAGI. V gave up 2 bases and J gave up 0 bases; unmatched junction bases: 1. CDR3 region: CASSYDRVSYEQYF. The CDR3 DNA follows: TGTGCCAGCAGTTACGACAGGGTCTCCTACGAGCAGTACTTC.